The 13 T cell receptor beta chains presented below share a single source sample, sequenced in a study of read filtering for tumor transcriptome and immune sequencing. This library used approximately 390 ng RNA and molecular barcoded adaptors spanning alpha/delta and beta/gamma chains. TCRdb itself ran the reads through MiXCR, one entry per CDR3 protein. This sample yields about 86,000 distinct CDR3 sequences, of which approximately 13% are seen a single time; 15% belongs to the top ten. Sample: a population of CD138-negative cells sorted from bone marrow. These receptor sequences come from a donor at least 40 years old with multiple myeloma.

The chain recombines TRBV13 with TRBJ2-1, with 7 bases aligning to TRBD2. The V gene's germline CDR1 is PRHDT and CDR2 FYEKMQ (reference sequence). The CDR3 extends over 16 amino acids. With V trimmed by 0 bases and J by 2 bases, 4 bases remained unmatched. CDR3 nucleotide sequence: TGTGCCAGCAGCTTAGGAGGCGGGAGTGCCTACAATGAGCAGTTCTTC. Translation: CASSLGGGSAYNEQFF.

There are many counts of this clonotype. V is TRBV11-2 and J is TRBJ2-1; 7 positions agree with TRBD2. The length of the CDR3 is 14 residues. CDR1 SGHAT and CDR2 FQNNGV come from the germline V gene. The J segment lost 7 bases and the V segment lost 3 bases, leaving 6 bases of the junction unmatched. This CDR3 reads CASSFGLAVNEQFF. CDR3 sequence (DNA): TGTGCCAGCAGCTTCGGGCTAGCGGTAAATGAGCAGTTCTTC.

This clonotype was seen a single time. Since a much larger clone is just one base distant, this may be a read error. This chain links TRBV28 with TRBJ1-1, with TRBD1 as a possible D gene (6 bases). The germline V gene encodes CDR1 MDHEN and CDR2 SYDVKM. The CDR3 sequence is 11 residues long. CDR3 bases: TGTGCCACCAGGGGACCCACTGAAGCTCTCTTT. Its protein is CATRGPTEALF.

At least ten counts were recorded for this clonotype. V gene TRBV5-1 combines with J gene TRBJ2-1; 16 positions match TRBD2. Trimming cost V 4 bases and J 4 bases; bases outside gene matches: 8. Germline V gene data show CDR1 as SGHRS and CDR2 as YFSETQ. This CDR3 contains 18 residues. CDR3 coding DNA: TGCGCCAGCAGCAGGGGACTAGCGGGAGGGCCGTGGTACAATGAGCAGTTCTTC. Translated: CASSRGLAGGPWYNEQFF.

On this clonotype itself: A much larger clone lies a single base off, so this may be a read error. This rearrangement joins TRBV7-2 to TRBJ2-1, with no clear D. CDR3 size: 15 residues. Per the germline V gene, CDR1 is SGHTA and CDR2 is FQGNSA. Here the CDR3 DNA reads TGTGCCAGCAGCTTAACGTGGAGCTCCTACAATGGGCAGTTCTTC. Protein sequence: CASSLTWSSYNGQFF.

This clonotype appeared many times. The junction does not match germline at one end; this may be a read error. The chain couples TRBV27 to TRBJ2-1; TRBD2 agrees at 13 bases. The CDR3 length is 13 residues. CDR1 and CDR2 (germline): MNHEY, SMNVEV (reference sequence). CDR3 bases: TGTGCCAGCAGGGGACTAGCGGGATCCCGTCCCCTCTTC. Translated: CASRGLAGSRPLF.

The sample holds many counts of this clonotype. This chain connects TRBV10-1 to TRBJ2-7; D is uncertain. V gave up 3 bases and J gave up 1 base, with 7 bases separating them. The CDR3 extends over 13 amino acids. The V gene's germline CDR1 is WNHNN and CDR2 SYGVQD (reference sequence). The chain's CDR3 is CASSEGGSYEQYF. The DNA for the CDR3 is TGCGCCAGCAGTGAAGGCGGTTCCTACGAGCAGTACTTC.

This clonotype was counted many times. The V gene is TRBV6-5, the J gene TRBJ2-3; D is uncertain. The CDR3 covers 15 residues. The ends were cut back, 7 bases at V and 0 bases at J, with 14 bases in the middle. Per the germline V gene, CDR1 is MNHEY and CDR2 is SVGAGI. CDR3 sequence (DNA): TGTGCCAGCACCCTAACGGGTGACAGCACAGATACGCAGTATTTT. Amino acids: CASTLTGDSTDTQYF.

This clonotype was counted at least ten times. This chain links TRBV3-1 with TRBJ1-2, with TRBD1 matching 7 bases. The CDR3 totals 15 residues. Trimming took 0 bases from V and 4 from J; bases not matched to a gene: 5. CDR1 and CDR2 (germline): LGHDT, YNNKEL (reference sequence). CDR3 DNA sequence: TGTGCCAGCAGCCAAGAGACAGGGTCTGGCTATGGCTACACCTTC. Translated: CASSQETGSGYGYTF.

This clonotype has ten or more counts. The rearrangement joins TRBV20-1 to TRBJ2-5; the match to TRBD2 covers 7 bases. CDR1 and CDR2 from the germline V gene are DFQATT and SNEGSKA (reference sequence). J lost 5 bases, V lost 0 bases, and 3 bases had no gene match. The CDR3 contains 13 residues. This CDR3 reads CSARDPSGETQYF. The CDR3 nucleotides read TGCAGTGCTAGAGATCCTAGCGGTGAGACCCAGTACTTC.

This clonotype was found many times. The V call is TRBV28, the J call TRBJ2-2, with 13 positions matching TRBD2. This CDR3 contains 16 residues. The V gene's germline CDR1 is MDHEN and CDR2 SYDVKM. V dropped 1 base and J dropped 7; count of bases not matched to a gene: 3. In DNA, the CDR3 is TGTGCCAGCAGTTTATTAGGACTAGCGGGAGACGGGGAGCTGTTTTTT. Translating it yields CASSLLGLAGDGELFF.

This clonotype came up many times. The J gene is TRBJ2-1, the V gene TRBV10-3, with TRBD2 matching over 11 bases. The trim removed 8 bases at V and 0 bases at J, leaving 18 bases unmatched. The CDR3 runs 20 residues. The germline V gene has CDR1 ENHRY and CDR2 SYGVKD. DNA for the CDR3: TGTGCCATCGGGGGGGGGGTGAGCGGACTAGCGGGTTCCTCCTACAATGAGCAGTTCTTC. Its protein product is CAIGGGVSGLAGSSYNEQFF.

In its sample, this clonotype was seen many times. This chain connects TRBV10-2 to TRBJ2-3; D gene uncertain. The V and J ends lost 6 bases and 1 base respectively, with 23 bases between them. Germline loops: CDR1 WSHSY, CDR2 SAAADI. This CDR3 is built from 18 residues. Here the CDR3 reads CASRDHRLSPGGTDTQYF. CDR3 DNA sequence: TGCGCCAGCAGGGACCACCGACTGTCCCCGGGTGGCACAGATACGCAGTATTTT.